The 32 T cell receptor beta chains below were found in one sample sequenced in a study of blood T cell repertoires in COVID-19. Profiling relied on immunoSEQ multiplex PCR, and the TCRdb table lists in-frame clones only, not all of them. The top ten hold 1% to 1.5% of the sample, which has around 380,000 clones, over 75% seen once. Sample: PBMCs or T cells enriched from blood (not recorded which). All receptors derive from a man aged 30-40 years who had recovered from COVID-19.

V gene TRBV5-1 combines with J gene TRBJ1-1; 10 bases are a match to TRBD1. CDR1 is SGHRS, CDR2 YFSETQ, per germline. CDR3 length: 14 residues. V gave up 3 bases and J gave up 3 bases; unmatched junction bases: 2. The CDR3: CASSSGQGDTEAFF. The CDR3 nucleotides read TGCGCCAGCAGCTCCGGACAGGGGGACACTGAAGCTTTCTTT.

This clone has a handful of counts. The chain couples TRBV19 to TRBJ1-6; 7 bases are shared with TRBD1. Trimming took 6 bases from V and 13 from J; bases not matched to a gene: 12. There are 14 residues in the CDR3. Germline loops: CDR1 LNHDA, CDR2 SQIVND (reference sequence). CDR3 nucleotide sequence: TGTGCCAGTAGGGGCGGGACAGAAGTAGCGCCCCTCCACTTT. This translates into CASRGGTEVAPLHF.

On this clone itself: At the DNA level, this CDR3 is encoded by other sequences in the same sample as well. The CDR3 DNA reads as TGCGCCAGCAGCTTGGGAGCCAGGGGGGATGAGCAGTTCTTC. Residues: CASSLGARGDEQFF. This sequence joins TRBV5-1 and TRBJ2-1, with D possibly being TRBD1 (7 bases). V was clipped by 0 bases and J by 8 bases, with 12 bases between them. This CDR3 is built from 14 residues. CDR1 is SGHRS, CDR2 YFSETQ, per germline.

V is TRBV5-1 and J is TRBJ2-7; 10 nucleotides agree with TRBD2. J lost 3 bases, V lost 0 bases, and 3 bases had no gene match. From germline, CDR1 is SGHRS and CDR2 YFSETQ. The CDR3 spans 15 residues. The CDR3 reads CASSLVTSGFYEQYF. For the CDR3, the DNA is TGCGCCAGCAGCTTGGTGACTAGCGGGTTCTACGAGCAGTACTTC.

This clone was detected only a few times. This rearrangement joins TRBV6-2 or TRBV6-3 to TRBJ2-1, with D possibly matching TRBD2 (6 bases). V lost 5 bases, J lost 9 bases, and 14 bases lay in between. CDR3 size: 13 residues. Germline CDR1 is MNHEY and CDR2 is SVGEGT. CDR3 sequence: CASSPHQLAEQFF. CDR3 bases: TGTGCCAGCAGTCCCCACCAACTAGCTGAGCAGTTCTTC.

This sequence joins TRBV11-3 and TRBJ1-4, with D possibly being TRBD1 (5 bases). Germline V gene sequence: CDR1 SGHNT, CDR2 YENEEA. The CDR3 runs 13 residues. V was clipped by 7 bases and J by 7 bases, with 13 bases between them. The CDR3 DNA reads as TGTGCCAGCAACAGCAGGGCCGTTGAAAAACTGTTTTTT. Protein sequence: CASNSRAVEKLFF.

In nucleotides, the CDR3 is TGTGCCAGCAGTACGGCGGGTCAGATCTATGGCTACACCTTC. It encodes CASSTAGQIYGYTF. V and J are TRBV6-5 and TRBJ1-2; D unclear. The length of the CDR3 is 14 residues. CDR1 MNHEY and CDR2 SVGAGI come from the germline V gene. V was pared by 5 bases and J by 4 bases, with 14 bases between.

The table lists this clone with a count of one. The V call is TRBV19, the J call TRBJ2-2, with 8 bases fitting TRBD2. J gave up 6 bases and V 7 bases, and 7 bases lay outside the gene matches. The CDR3 consists of 14 residues. Germline V gene lookup returns CDR1 LNHDA and CDR2 SQIVND (reference sequence). This CDR3 is CASTQGLAPGELFF. The CDR3 bases are TGTGCCAGTACCCAAGGACTAGCACCCGGGGAGCTGTTTTTT.

The J gene is TRBJ2-5, the V gene TRBV6-5; a weak D match, TRBD1 (5 bases). This CDR3 is 13 amino acids long. The germline V gene has CDR1 MNHEY and CDR2 SVGAGI. V lost 7 bases and J 2 bases, leaving 11 bases between the germline ends. Written as DNA, the CDR3 is TGTGCCAGCAATCGACAGAAACAAGAGACCCAGTACTTC. Residues: CASNRQKQETQYF.

The gene calls are TRBV27 and TRBJ2-7; 9 bases fit TRBD2. Germline V gives CDR1 MNHEY, CDR2 SMNVEV (reference sequence). J was trimmed by 0 bases and V by 4 bases; bases with no gene match: 4. The CDR3 is made up of 15 amino acids. The CDR3: CASSSAGGSSYEQYF. CDR3 bases: TGTGCCAGCAGTTCGGCGGGGGGGAGCTCCTACGAGCAGTACTTC.

The rearrangement uses TRBV11-2 and TRBJ2-1, with 12 bases aligning to TRBD2. The CDR3 spans 16 residues. Germline-derived CDR1 and CDR2 are SGHAT and FQNNGV. Unmatched junction bases numbered 4, after V lost 3 bases and J lost 4 bases. CDR3 nucleotide sequence: TGTGCCAGCAGCTTGGGACTAGCGGGCAATTACAATGAGCAGTTCTTC. It codes for CASSLGLAGNYNEQFF.

The rearrangement links TRBV6-6 to TRBJ1-2; perhaps TRBD1 as D (6 bases). This CDR3 region has 16 residues. V lost 0 bases and J lost 3, with 14 bases in between. Germline values: CDR1 MNHNY, CDR2 SVGAGI (reference sequence). DNA for the CDR3: TGTGCCAGCAGTTACTCGAGGTCAGGGGCGTACTATGGCTACACCTTC. This encodes CASSYSRSGAYYGYTF.

This clone was found once. J is TRBJ1-1 and V is TRBV6-5, with 7 nucleotides matching TRBD1. The CDR3 runs 15 residues. Germline CDR1 is MNHEY and CDR2 is SVGAGI. With 5 bases clipped from V and 1 base from J, the junction kept 7 bases outside the gene matches. CDR3 nucleotides: TGTGCCAGCAGTAGATTGACAGGGACGAACACTGAAGCTTTCTTT. It encodes CASSRLTGTNTEAFF.

The chain uses TRBV7-9 and TRBJ1-6; no reliable D call. The CDR3 loop spans 17 amino acids. V was clipped by 4 bases and J by 0 bases, with 13 bases between them. Germline V gives CDR1 SEHNR, CDR2 FQNEAQ (reference sequence). CDR3 loop: CASSSLRTHSYNSPLHF. In nucleotides, the CDR3 is TGTGCCAGCAGCTCATTACGGACTCACTCCTATAATTCACCCCTCCACTTT.

J is TRBJ1-5 and V is TRBV29-1, with D uncertain. Germline V gives CDR1 SQVTM, CDR2 ANQGSEA. The CDR3 sequence is 14 residues long. The CDR3 here is CSYIEGSSNQPQHF. The CDR3 DNA reads as TGCAGTTACATAGAGGGCAGCAGCAATCAGCCCCAGCATTTT.

V and J are TRBV7-9 and TRBJ1-4; D is possibly TRBD1 (6 bases). Per the germline V gene, CDR1 is SEHNR and CDR2 is FQNEAQ (reference sequence). Trimming left V 5 bases short and J 8 bases short, with 21 bases between. The CDR3 is 16 residues long. CDR3 nucleotide sequence: TGTGCCAGCAGCCCTGAGGGACATCTAAAGGGCGAAAAACTGTTTTTT. Translating gives CASSPEGHLKGEKLFF.

The genes are TRBV9 and TRBJ1-4; 8 bases line up with TRBD1. This CDR3 is 15 amino acids long. Germline-derived CDR1 and CDR2 are SGDLS and YYNGEE. Trimming removed 4 bases from V and 8 bases from J; junction bases left unmatched: 10. The CDR3 nucleotides are TGTGCCAGCAGCCCCTCGGACAGGGTGGGGGAAAAACTGTTTTTT. Translation gives CASSPSDRVGEKLFF.

The chain recombines TRBV28 with TRBJ1-5, with a possible D match to TRBD1 (5 bases). Germline CDR1 MDHEN, CDR2 SYDVKM. V was pared by 5 bases and J by 6 bases, with 20 bases between. This CDR3 is built from 16 residues. CDR3 nucleotides: TGTGCCAGCAGTCCATATGGGGGGAACAAGGGTCAGCCCCAGCATTTT. It encodes CASSPYGGNKGQPQHF. The full variable domain, rest sourced from reference TRBV28 and TRBJ1-5, is DVKVTQSSRYLVKRTGEKVFLECVQDMDHENMFWYRQDPGLGLRLIYFSYDVKMKEKGDIPEGYSVSREKKERFSLILESASTNQTSMYLCASSPYGGNKGQPQHFGDGTRLSIL.

V usage is TRBV7-2 and J usage is TRBJ2-4; tentatively, D is TRBD2 (5 bases). The CDR3 totals 15 residues. The germline CDR1 and CDR2 sequences are SGHTA and FQGNSA. Trimming removed 6 bases at V and 4 bases at J, with 16 bases between. Written as DNA, the CDR3 is TGTGCCAGCAGATCCCACCCAAGCGGAAAAAACATTCAGTACTTC. Protein: CASRSHPSGKNIQYF.

The chain links TRBV6-5 to TRBJ1-1, with TRBD1 matching 11 bases. The CDR3 consists of 16 residues. Germline V gene sequence: CDR1 MNHEY, CDR2 SVGAGI. V dropped 0 bases and J dropped 4; count of bases not matched to a gene: 4. The CDR3 loop is CASSYSPGTGGTEAFF. Here the CDR3 DNA reads TGTGCCAGCAGTTACTCCCCCGGGACAGGGGGCACTGAAGCTTTCTTT.

This chain joins TRBV14 and TRBJ1-4; perhaps TRBD1 as D (6 bases). Germline V gives CDR1 SGHDN, CDR2 FVKESK. The CDR3 runs 14 residues. Trimming took 3 bases from V and 7 from J, leaving 12 bases between them. The chain's CDR3 is CASSHPGQGEKLFF. CDR3 DNA: TGTGCCAGCAGCCACCCGGGACAAGGTGAAAAACTGTTTTTT.

The chain recombines TRBV10-3 with TRBJ2-3; D possibly corresponds to TRBD2 (6 bases). Germline assignment: CDR1 ENHRY and CDR2 SYGVKD. This CDR3 spans 14 amino acids. Trimming shortened V by 0 bases and J by 7 bases, and 11 bases separated the two germline ends. CDR3 loop: CAISESRGVNTQYF. The CDR3 DNA is TGTGCCATCAGTGAGTCGCGGGGTGTGAATACGCAGTATTTT.

V usage is TRBV5-1 and J usage is TRBJ2-5, with D unclear. V lost 4 bases, J lost 2 bases, and 12 bases lay in between. The CDR3 loop spans 14 amino acids. Germline CDR1 and CDR2: SGHRS and YFSETQ. The CDR3 DNA reads TGCGCCAGCAGCCCCCAGACTGGGCAAGAGACCCAGTACTTC. This translates into CASSPQTGQETQYF.

As for this clone: An end of the junction differs from the germline gene, which may be a read error. The chain employs TRBV2 and TRBJ1-2; no definite D call. This CDR3 comprises 12 residues. Germline V CDR1 and CDR2: SNHLY, FYNNEI. The CDR3 sequence: CASSEGGNGYTF. CDR3 nucleotide sequence: TGTGCCAGCAGCGAAGGAGGGAATGGCTACACCTTC.

This clone was found a few times. The chain is built from TRBV12-3 or TRBV12-4 and TRBJ2-7; D remains unclear. With 7 bases removed from V and 2 bases from J, the gap between germline ends came to 12 bases. CDR3 size: 13 residues. CDR3 DNA: TGTGCCAGCACCGTAATGGGCACCTACGAGCAGTACTTC. This sequence encodes CASTVMGTYEQYF.

This chain uses TRBV12-5 with TRBJ2-1; TRBD2 is a possible D gene (7 bases). Germline CDR1 LGHNT, CDR2 FRNRAP. The CDR3 sequence is 16 residues long. Trimming took off 4 bases at V and 2 bases at J, with 15 bases between the two ends. The CDR3, as DNA: TGTGCTAGTGGTTCGCGGGGGCCGCTCGCCTACAATGAGCAGTTCTTC. Translated: CASGSRGPLAYNEQFF.

The CDR3 DNA follows: TGTGCCAGCAGTGACCCCGGGACAGAGAACACTGAAGCTTTCTTT. It codes for CASSDPGTENTEAFF. This chain connects TRBV2 to TRBJ1-1; 7 nucleotides line up with TRBD1. CDR3 length: 15 residues. Looked up from germline, CDR1 is SNHLY and CDR2 is FYNNEI. V lost 3 bases to trimming and J lost 1 base; unmatched junction nucleotides: 5. Complete variable domain (other parts from reference TRBV2 and TRBJ1-1): EPEVTQTPSHQVTQMGQEVILRCVPISNHLYFYWYRQILGQKVEFLVSFYNNEISEKSEIFDDQFSVERPDGSNFTLKIRSTKLEDSAMYFCASSDPGTENTEAFFGQGTRLTVV.

This chain connects TRBV7-8 to TRBJ2-5, with D possibly TRBD2 on 6 matching bases. V lost 1 base to trimming and J lost 5 bases, with 17 bases between them. The length of the CDR3 is 16 residues. Germline assignment: CDR1 SGHVS and CDR2 FQNEAQ. This CDR3 reads CASSLVGWGREETQYF. The CDR3 DNA follows: TGTGCCAGCAGCTTAGTGGGGTGGGGACGGGAGGAGACCCAGTACTTC.

This chain links TRBV9 with TRBJ1-2, with no clear D. The CDR3 has 14 amino acids. Trimming pared 0 bases from V and 1 base from J, leaving 7 bases between. The germline CDR1 and CDR2 sequences are SGDLS and YYNGEE. The CDR3 protein is CASSVDLDNYGYTF. The DNA for the CDR3 is TGTGCCAGCAGCGTAGACCTAGATAACTATGGCTACACCTTC.

Concerning this clone itself: Other DNA sequences from this sample encode an identical CDR3 as well. V gene TRBV7-9 combines with J gene TRBJ1-1; 7 bases fit TRBD1. Germline V CDR1 and CDR2: SEHNR, FQNEAQ (reference sequence). The CDR3 loop spans 15 amino acids. The ends lost 4 bases at V and 1 base at J; junction bases unmatched: 6. CDR3 sequence: CASSSDRAPNTEAFF. DNA of the CDR3: TGTGCCAGCAGCTCCGACAGGGCCCCGAACACTGAAGCTTTCTTT.

This chain joins TRBV19 and TRBJ1-2, with a tentative D call TRBD1 (5 bases). CDR1 LNHDA and CDR2 SQIVND come from the germline V gene (reference sequence). CDR3 size: 16 residues. Trimming shortened V by 3 bases and J by 4 bases, and 18 bases separated the two germline ends. This CDR3 is CASSIGAGIGGYGYTF. In nucleotides, the CDR3 is TGTGCCAGTAGTATTGGGGCAGGGATCGGGGGCTATGGCTACACCTTC.

The chain couples TRBV6-2 or TRBV6-3 to TRBJ1-2, with D possibly being TRBD1 (6 bases). This CDR3 is 16 amino acids long. In germline, CDR1 is MNHEY, CDR2 SVGEGT. V was shortened by 3 bases and J by 7 bases, with 21 bases between the two germline ends. CDR3 coding DNA: TGTGCCAGCAGTTATGAAGCACAGGGAAGATCGGGTGGCTACACCTTC. Protein: CASSYEAQGRSGGYTF.